This T cell receptor beta chain was retrieved from a study of CD8+CD57+ T cells in acquired aplastic anemia. Looking at the study overall: The average for DNA from sorted CD4+ and CD8+ cells was 2.5 to 4 ug. Study-level findings and limits: In CD8+ cells, Simpson's diversity showed no significant difference between patients and controls. Both patients and controls carried the same twenty-nine CD8+ CDR3 sequences.

Profiling of TCR beta VDJ combinations and CDR3 sequences used genomic DNA as template. TCRdb reprocessed the reads with MiXCR, giving one entry per CDR3 protein. The sample shows fewer than 200,000 distinct CDR3 sequences, 71% of them seen only once. CDR1 is SGHTA and CDR2 is FQGNSA in the germline V gene. The V segment lost 5 bases and the J segment 7 bases; nucleotides outside the gene matches: 14. This CDR3 has 16 amino acids. This clonotype was found once. The antigen remains undetermined. Those patients picked for sequencing had displayed CD8+CD57+ cell expansion on flow cytometry. The sequence was collected from a human donor with aplastic anemia. Sequencing input: sorted CD4+, CD8+, or CD8+CD57+ T cells (not recorded which) from PBMCs. This chain connects TRBV7-2 to TRBJ2-4; 7 bases align to TRBD2. The CDR3 region has the DNA TGTGCCAGCAGCCCCTTCCCGGGAGGCGTCGTGAACATTCAGTACTTC. The encoded protein is CASSPFPGGVVNIQYF. Full variable domain (outside the CDR3, taken from reference TRBV7-2 and TRBJ2-4): GAGVSQSPSNKVTEKGKDVELRCDPISGHTALYWYRQSLGQGLEFLIYFQGNSAPDKSGLPSDRFSAERTGGSVSTLTIQRTQQEDSAVYLCASSPFPGGVVNIQYFGAGTRLSVL.